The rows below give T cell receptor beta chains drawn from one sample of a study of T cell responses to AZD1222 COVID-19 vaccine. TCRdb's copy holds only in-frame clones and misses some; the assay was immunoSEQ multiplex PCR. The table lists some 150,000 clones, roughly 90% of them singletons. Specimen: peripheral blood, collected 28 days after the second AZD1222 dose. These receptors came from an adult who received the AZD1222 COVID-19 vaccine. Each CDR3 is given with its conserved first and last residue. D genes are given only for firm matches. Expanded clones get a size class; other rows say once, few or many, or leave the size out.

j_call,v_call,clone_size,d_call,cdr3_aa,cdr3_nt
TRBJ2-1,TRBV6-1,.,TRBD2,CASSEREAGPYNEQFF,TGTGCCAGCAGTGAAAGGGAAGCGGGGCCCTACAATGAGCAGTTCTTC
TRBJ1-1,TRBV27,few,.,CASSLSLGGEAFF,TGTGCCAGCAGTTTATCGTTAGGGGGTGAAGCTTTCTTT
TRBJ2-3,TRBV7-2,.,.,CASSLGGSDTQYF,TGTGCCAGCAGCTTAGGCGGGTCCGATACGCAGTATTTT
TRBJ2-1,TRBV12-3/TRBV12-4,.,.,CASRVNEQFF,TGTGCCAGCAGAGTCAATGAGCAGTTCTTC
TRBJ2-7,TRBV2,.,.,CASSGGPEDEQYF,TGTGCCAGCAGTGGGGGTCCGGAGGACGAGCAGTACTTC
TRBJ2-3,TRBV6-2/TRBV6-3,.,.,CASSYSLADTDTQYF,TGTGCCAGCAGTTACTCGTTAGCGGACACAGATACGCAGTATTTT
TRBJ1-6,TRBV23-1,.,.,CAAAGGNSPLHF,TGCGCCGCCGCCGGAGGGAATTCACCCCTCCACTTT
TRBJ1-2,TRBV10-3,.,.,CAISLWGADYGYTF,TGTGCCATCAGCCTATGGGGCGCGGACTATGGCTACACCTTC
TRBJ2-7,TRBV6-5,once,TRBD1,CASRKDRGLYEQYF,TGTGCCAGCAGGAAGGACAGGGGGCTATACGAGCAGTACTTC
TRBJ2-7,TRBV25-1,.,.,CASSAQGYEQYF,TGTGCCAGCAGTGCGCAGGGATACGAGCAGTACTTC
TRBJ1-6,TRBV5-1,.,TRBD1,CASSLEGPSGTAIHKGNSPLHF,TGCGCCAGCAGCTTGGAAGGGCCTAGCGGGACAGCAATCCATAAGGGTAATTCACCCCTCCACTTT
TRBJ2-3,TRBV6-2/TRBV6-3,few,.,CASSYSEADTQYF,TGTGCCAGCAGTTACTCGGAAGCGGATACGCAGTATTTT
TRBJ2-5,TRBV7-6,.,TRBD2,CASSLSTRGLVQETQYF,TGTGCCAGCAGCTTATCCACACGGGGACTAGTGCAAGAGACCCAGTACTTC
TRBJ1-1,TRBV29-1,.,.,CSVREMNTEAFF,TGCAGCGTACGGGAAATGAACACTGAAGCTTTCTTT
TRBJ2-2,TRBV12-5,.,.,CASGPGTVTTGELFF,TGTGCTAGTGGACCCGGGACGGTCACAACCGGGGAGCTGTTTTTT
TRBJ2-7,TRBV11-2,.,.,CASSLGQLKSWPYEQYF,TGTGCCAGCAGCTTAGGACAGTTAAAGTCATGGCCCTACGAGCAGTACTTC
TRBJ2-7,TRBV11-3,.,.,CASSLGRGSYEQYF,TGTGCCAGCAGCTTAGGCAGGGGATCCTACGAGCAGTACTTC
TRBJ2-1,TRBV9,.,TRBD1,CASSAPGQGARNEQFF,TGTGCCAGCAGCGCTCCGGGACAGGGGGCGAGGAATGAGCAGTTCTTC
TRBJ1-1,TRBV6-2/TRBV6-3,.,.,CASSYSEGQPLNTEAFF,TGTGCCAGCAGTTACTCCGAAGGACAGCCCCTGAACACTGAAGCTTTCTTT
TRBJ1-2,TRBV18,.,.,CASSLGPTNGYTF,TGTGCCAGCTCCCTAGGGCCCACGAATGGCTACACCTTC
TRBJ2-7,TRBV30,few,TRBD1,CAWSGQGVSTYEQYF,TGTGCCTGGAGTGGACAGGGGGTGTCAACCTACGAGCAGTACTTC
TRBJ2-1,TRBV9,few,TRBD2,CASSVTGTSGRRRNEQFF,TGTGCCAGCAGCGTGACCGGGACTAGCGGGAGGAGGAGGAATGAGCAGTTCTTC
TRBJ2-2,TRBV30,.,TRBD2,CAWGEPGLAGELFF,TGTGCCTGGGGGGAACCGGGACTAGCCGGGGAGCTGTTTTTT
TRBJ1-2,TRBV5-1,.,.,CASSLVPVSLGYGYTF,TGCGCCAGCAGCTTGGTCCCAGTATCGCTTGGCTATGGCTACACCTTC
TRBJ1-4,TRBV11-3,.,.,CASSHLGGDSLATNEKLFF,TGTGCCAGCAGCCACTTAGGAGGGGACTCACTTGCAACTAATGAAAAACTGTTTTTT
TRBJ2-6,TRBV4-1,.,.,CASSQEALSGANVLTF,TGCGCCAGCAGCCAAGAGGCCCTTTCTGGGGCCAACGTCCTGACTTTC
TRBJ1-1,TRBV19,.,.,CASSKDLILKGNTEAFF,TGTGCCAGTAGTAAGGACCTCATCCTAAAAGGGAACACTGAAGCTTTCTTT
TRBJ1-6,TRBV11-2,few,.,CASLGASYNSPLHF,TGTGCCAGCCTCGGAGCGTCCTATAATTCACCCCTCCACTTT
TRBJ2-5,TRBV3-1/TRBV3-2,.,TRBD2,CASSRLAGDGETQYF,TGTGCCAGCAGCCGACTAGCGGGAGATGGGGAGACCCAGTACTTC
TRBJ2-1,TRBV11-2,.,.,CASSLALMKQFF,TGTGCCAGCAGCTTAGCCCTCATGAAGCAGTTCTTC
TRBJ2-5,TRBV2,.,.,CASSEAFYLRETQYF,TGTGCCAGCAGTGAAGCTTTCTATTTGAGAGAGACCCAGTACTTC